This T cell receptor (beta chain) was documented in a study of cytomegalovirus exposure and HLA in healthy donors. Whole-study results and caveats: Later analysis identified a missense DCLRE1C variant that was linked to TCR beta V- and J-gene trimming. The availability of immune exposure information extended only to CMV serostatus. An analysis done earlier found most TCR beta V segments productive about 90% or about 30% of the time.

PCR involved 60 Vbeta and 13 Jbeta primers. Clones were sequenced by immunoSEQ multiplex PCR, and TCRdb holds only the in-frame ones, with some missing. The sample has approximately 130,000 clones; about 75% are singletons. Trimming shortened V by 7 bases and J by 4 bases, and 12 bases separated the two germline ends. CDR1 is MNHEY and CDR2 is SMNVEV in the germline V gene (reference sequence). The CDR3 has 13 amino acids. With respect to this clone: Its target is unknown.

Sequencing was done on a sample of PBMCs. The J gene is TRBJ2-3, the V gene TRBV27, with D hard to call. The TCR comes from a woman in her thirties or forties in good health and CMV-seronegative. In nucleotides, the CDR3 is TGTGCCAGCACCTCGAACGGGTCAGATACGCAGTATTTT. Amino acids: CASTSNGSDTQYF.